This T cell receptor (beta chain) was documented in a study of T cell responses to AZD1222 COVID-19 vaccine. Clones were read by immunoSEQ multiplex PCR, and TCRdb kept only the in-frame ones, dropping some. The repertoire consists of some 150,000 clones, with 88% occurring once and the leading ten covering more than 3%. This CDR3 has 15 amino acids. Germline V gene sequence: CDR1 SEHNR, CDR2 FQNEAQ (reference sequence). V lost 5 bases to trimming and J lost 2 bases, with 12 bases between them. This material consisted of peripheral blood, taken on day 0 of MenACWY control vaccination. This chain links TRBV7-9 with TRBJ2-2, with D maybe TRBD2 (6 bases). The sequence came from an adult in good health. The CDR3 DNA follows: TGTGCCAGCAGCGCCGGGAGATTCAACACCGGGGAGCTGTTTTTT. It is translated as CASSAGRFNTGELFF.